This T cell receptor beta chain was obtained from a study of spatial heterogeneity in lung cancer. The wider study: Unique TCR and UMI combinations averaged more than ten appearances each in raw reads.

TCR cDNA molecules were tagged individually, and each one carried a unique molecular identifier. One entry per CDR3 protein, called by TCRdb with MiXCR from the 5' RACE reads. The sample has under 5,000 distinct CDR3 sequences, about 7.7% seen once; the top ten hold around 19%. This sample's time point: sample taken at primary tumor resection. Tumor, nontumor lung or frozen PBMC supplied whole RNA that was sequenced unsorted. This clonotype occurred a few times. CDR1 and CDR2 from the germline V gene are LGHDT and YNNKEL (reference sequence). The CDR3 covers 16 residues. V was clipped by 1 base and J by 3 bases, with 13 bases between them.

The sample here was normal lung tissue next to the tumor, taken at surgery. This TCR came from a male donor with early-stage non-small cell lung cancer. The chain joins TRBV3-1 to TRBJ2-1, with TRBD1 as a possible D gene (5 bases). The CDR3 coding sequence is TGTGCCAGCAGCCAAGCTAAGGGGTTACTCTACAATGAGCAGTTCTTC. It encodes CASSQAKGLLYNEQFF.